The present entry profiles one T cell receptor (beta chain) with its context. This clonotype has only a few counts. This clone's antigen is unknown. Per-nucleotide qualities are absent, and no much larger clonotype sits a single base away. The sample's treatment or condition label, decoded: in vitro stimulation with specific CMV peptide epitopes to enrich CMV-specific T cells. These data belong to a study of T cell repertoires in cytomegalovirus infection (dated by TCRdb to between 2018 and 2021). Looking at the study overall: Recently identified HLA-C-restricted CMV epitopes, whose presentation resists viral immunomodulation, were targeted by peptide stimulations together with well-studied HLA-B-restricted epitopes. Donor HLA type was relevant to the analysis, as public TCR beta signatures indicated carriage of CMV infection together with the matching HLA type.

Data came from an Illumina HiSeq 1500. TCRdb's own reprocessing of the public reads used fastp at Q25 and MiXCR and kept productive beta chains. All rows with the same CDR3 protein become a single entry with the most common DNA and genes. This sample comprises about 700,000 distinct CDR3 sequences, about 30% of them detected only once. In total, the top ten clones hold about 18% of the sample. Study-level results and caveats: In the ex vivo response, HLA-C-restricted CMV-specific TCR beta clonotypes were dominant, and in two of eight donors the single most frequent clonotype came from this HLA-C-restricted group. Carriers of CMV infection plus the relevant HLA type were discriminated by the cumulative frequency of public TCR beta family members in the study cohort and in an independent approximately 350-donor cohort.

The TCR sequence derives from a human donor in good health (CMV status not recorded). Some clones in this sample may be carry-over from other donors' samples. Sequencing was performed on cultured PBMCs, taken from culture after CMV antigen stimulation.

The CDR3 protein: CASSLPGGNSYEQYF. The DNA reads TGTGCCAGCAGTTTACCAGGGGGCAATTCTTACGAGCAGTACTTC. Here the chain combines TRBV28 and TRBJ2-7, with TRBD1 matching 8 junction bases. The CDR3, from cysteine to phenylalanine, totals 15 residues. Just CDR3 DNA is preserved here, 45 bases in frame from base 1. V is pruned by 2 bases and J by 4 bases, leaving 7 bases of the junction without a gene match. CDR1 MDHEN and CDR2 SYDVKM were looked up in the germline V gene.